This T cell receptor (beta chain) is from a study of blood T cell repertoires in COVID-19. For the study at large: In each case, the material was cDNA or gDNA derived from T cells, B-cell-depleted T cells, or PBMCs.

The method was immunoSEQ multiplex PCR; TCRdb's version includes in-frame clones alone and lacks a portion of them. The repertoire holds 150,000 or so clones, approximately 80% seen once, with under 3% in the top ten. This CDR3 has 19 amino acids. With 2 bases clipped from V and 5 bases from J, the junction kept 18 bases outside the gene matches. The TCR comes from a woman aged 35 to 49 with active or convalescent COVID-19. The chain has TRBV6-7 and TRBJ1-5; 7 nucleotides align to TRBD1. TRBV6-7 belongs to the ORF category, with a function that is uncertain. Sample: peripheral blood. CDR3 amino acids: CASSYGGTVTWVYHQPQHF. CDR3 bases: TGTGCCAGCAGTTACGGCGGGACAGTGACTTGGGTCTATCATCAGCCCCAGCATTTT.